This T cell receptor (beta chain) was identified during a study of blood T cell repertoires in COVID-19. Study as a whole: Samples of COVID-19 (acute and convalescent) were obtained from the United States, Italy and Spain. The analysed material was cDNA or gDNA that came from T cells, B-cell-depleted T cells, or PBMCs.

This CDR3 contains 15 residues. The ends lost 3 bases at V and 3 bases at J; junction bases unmatched: 4. The germline gives CDR1 KGHSH, CDR2 LQKENI. Original processing notes: By means of reference gene primer amplification, nucleated cell counts were estimated. Repertoires were generated with immunoSEQ multiplex PCR, while TCRdb's copy carries only in-frame clones and drops some. Clone size and V and J calls were adopted from that table, with D and trimming inferred from the DNA. The data contain roughly 62,000 clones, 80% to 95% of them singletons. The specimen sequenced was peripheral blood. The sequence derives from a human donor in a cohort sampled during active COVID-19. The V and J genes are TRBV18 and TRBJ1-3; 8 nucleotides match TRBD1. The CDR3 DNA is TGTGCCAGCTCACCTCAGGGGGCGGTTGGAAACACCATATATTTT. It codes for CASSPQGAVGNTIYF.